This TCR beta chain originates from a study of blood T cells in healthy people across ages. The germline gives CDR1 DFQATT, CDR2 SNEGSKA (reference sequence). V dropped 5 bases and J dropped 0; count of bases not matched to a gene: 7. The CDR3 extends over 15 amino acids. The authors ran a second PCR of 7 to 11 cycles using a sample-barcoded 5' primer and a J-beta primer mix. Each sample provided no less than 2.5 million CDR3-containing paired-end reads. TCRdb processed the 5' RACE reads anew with MiXCR; each CDR3 protein has one entry. The sample holds over 1.5 million distinct CDR3 sequences, around half seen once. Approximately 10 milliliters was the volume of peripheral blood drawn from each donor. Comment on this clonotype: Its target is not known.

Study-level points and caveats: Long-lived donors carried more naive CD4+ cells and greater diversity than aged donors. Observed TCR beta diversity showed a strong correlation with the percentage of naive T cells as measured by flow cytometry.

The chain carries TRBV20-1 and TRBJ2-3; 8 nucleotides match TRBD2. The clonotype comes from a middle-aged woman in good health. Sample: blood. In DNA, the CDR3 is TGCAGTGCTCGCCATTCGGGGGGGAGCACAGATACGCAGTATTTT. Its protein is CSARHSGGSTDTQYF.